Below, one T cell receptor (beta chain) is given with its context. Produced via immunoSEQ multiplex PCR; TCRdb's table is partial and in-frame only. The data contain around 220,000 clones, about 91% of them singletons. The data stem from a study of blood T cell repertoires in COVID-19. Background on the study: The analysed material was cDNA or gDNA that came from T cells, B-cell-depleted T cells, or PBMCs.

The V gene lost 3 bases and the J gene lost 5 bases, with 14 bases spanning the gap. CDR1 is MGHDK and CDR2 is SYGVNS in the germline V gene. CDR3 size: 15 residues. V usage is TRBV25-1 and J usage is TRBJ2-1, with a weak D call TRBD2 (5 bases). Sequenced: PBMCs or T cells enriched from blood (not recorded which). The clonotype originates from a woman aged 45-65 years with acute COVID-19. CDR3 sequence reads: CASSDAGLLHNEQFF. CDR3 coding DNA: TGTGCCAGCAGTGACGCGGGCCTCCTTCACAATGAGCAGTTCTTC.